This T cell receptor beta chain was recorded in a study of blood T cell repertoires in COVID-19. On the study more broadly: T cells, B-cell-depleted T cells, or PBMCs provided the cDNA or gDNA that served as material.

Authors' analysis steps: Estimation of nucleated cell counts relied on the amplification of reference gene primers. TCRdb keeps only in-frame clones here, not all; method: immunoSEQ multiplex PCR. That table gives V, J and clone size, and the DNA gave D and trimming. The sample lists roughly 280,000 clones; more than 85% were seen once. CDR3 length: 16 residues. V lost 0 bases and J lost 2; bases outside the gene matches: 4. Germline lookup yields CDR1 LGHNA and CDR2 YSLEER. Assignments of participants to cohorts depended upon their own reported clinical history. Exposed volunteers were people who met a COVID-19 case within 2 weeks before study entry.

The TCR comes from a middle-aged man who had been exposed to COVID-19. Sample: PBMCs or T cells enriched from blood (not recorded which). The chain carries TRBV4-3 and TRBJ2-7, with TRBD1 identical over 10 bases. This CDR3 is CASSQDRGQGAYEQYF. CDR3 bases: TGCGCCAGCAGCCAAGATCGCGGACAGGGGGCCTACGAGCAGTACTTC.